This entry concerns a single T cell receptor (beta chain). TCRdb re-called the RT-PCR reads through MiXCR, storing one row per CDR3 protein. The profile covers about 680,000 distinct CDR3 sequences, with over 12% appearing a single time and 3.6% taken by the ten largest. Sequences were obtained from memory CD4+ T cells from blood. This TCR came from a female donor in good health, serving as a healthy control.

The DNA of the CDR3 is TGCGCCAGCAGCGTCGGGACAGGGGAAGAGACCCAGTACTTC. Translated: CASSVGTGEETQYF. V gene TRBV5-1 combines with J gene TRBJ2-5, with TRBD1 identical over 10 bases. The CDR3 has 14 amino acids. From germline, CDR1 is SGHRS and CDR2 YFSETQ. The V segment lost 4 bases and the J segment 3 bases; nucleotides outside the gene matches: 3. Filled out from reference TRBV5-1 and TRBJ2-5, the complete variable domain reads KAGVTQTPRYLIKTRGQQVTLSCSPISGHRSVSWYQQTPGQGLQFLFEYFSETQRNKGNFPGRFSGRQFSNSRSEMNVSTLELGDSALYLCASSVGTGEETQYFGPGTRLLVL.